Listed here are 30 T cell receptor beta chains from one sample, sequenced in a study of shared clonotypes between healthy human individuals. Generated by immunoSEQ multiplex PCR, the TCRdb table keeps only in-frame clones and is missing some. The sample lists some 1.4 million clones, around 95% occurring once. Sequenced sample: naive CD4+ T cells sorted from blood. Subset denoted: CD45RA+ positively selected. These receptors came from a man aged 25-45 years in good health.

CDR3 DNA: TGTGCCAGCAGCCCGCTTACAGGGGTCTTCGCCTATGGCTACACCTTC. Its translation: CASSPLTGVFAYGYTF. This rearrangement joins TRBV5-6 to TRBJ1-2; 7 bases map to TRBD1. CDR1 is SGHDT, CDR2 YYEEEE, per germline. This CDR3 spans 16 amino acids. J gave up 4 bases and V 4 bases, and 13 bases lay outside the gene matches.

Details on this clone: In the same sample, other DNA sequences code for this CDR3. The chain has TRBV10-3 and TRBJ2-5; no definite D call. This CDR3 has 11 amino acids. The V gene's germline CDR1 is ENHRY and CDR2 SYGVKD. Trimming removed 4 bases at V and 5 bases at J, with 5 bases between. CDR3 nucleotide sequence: TGTGCCATCAGTGTCCAGGAGACCCAGTACTTC. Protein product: CAISVQETQYF.

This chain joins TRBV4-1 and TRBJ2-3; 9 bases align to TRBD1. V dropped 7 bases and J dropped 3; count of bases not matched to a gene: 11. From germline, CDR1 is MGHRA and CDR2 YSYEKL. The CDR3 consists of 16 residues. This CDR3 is CASTSIGQGRTDTQYF. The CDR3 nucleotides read TGCGCCAGCACCTCTATCGGACAGGGGAGGACAGATACGCAGTATTTT.

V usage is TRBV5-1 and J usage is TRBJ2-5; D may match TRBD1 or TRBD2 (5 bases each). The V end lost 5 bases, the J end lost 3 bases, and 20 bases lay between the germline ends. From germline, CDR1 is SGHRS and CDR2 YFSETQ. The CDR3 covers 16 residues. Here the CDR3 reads CASRLEGNRVEETQYF. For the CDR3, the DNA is TGCGCCAGCAGGCTAGAGGGGAATCGGGTTGAAGAGACCCAGTACTTC.

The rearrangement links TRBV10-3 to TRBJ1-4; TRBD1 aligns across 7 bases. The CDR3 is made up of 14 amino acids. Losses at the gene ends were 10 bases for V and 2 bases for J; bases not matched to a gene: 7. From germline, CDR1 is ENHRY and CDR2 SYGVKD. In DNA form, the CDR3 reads TGTGCCACCAACAGGGGTTCTACTAATGAAAAACTGTTTTTT. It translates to CATNRGSTNEKLFF.

In nucleotides, the CDR3 is TGTGCCAGCAGCCAGCTTCGACTAGCGGGAGTGATTACTAGCACAGATACGCAGTATTTT. Residues: CASSQLRLAGVITSTDTQYF. V and J are TRBV4-2 and TRBJ2-3; 12 nucleotides agree with TRBD2. This CDR3 has 20 amino acids. CDR1 LGHNA and CDR2 YNFKEQ come from the germline V gene. With V trimmed by 3 bases and J by 0 bases, 13 bases remained unmatched.

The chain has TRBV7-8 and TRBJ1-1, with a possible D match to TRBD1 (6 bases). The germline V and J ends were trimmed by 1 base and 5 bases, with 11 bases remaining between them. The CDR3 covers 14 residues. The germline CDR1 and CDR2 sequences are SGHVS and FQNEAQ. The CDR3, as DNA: TGTGCCAGCAGCTTAGGAACAGGGTGGACTGAAGCTTTCTTT. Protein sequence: CASSLGTGWTEAFF.

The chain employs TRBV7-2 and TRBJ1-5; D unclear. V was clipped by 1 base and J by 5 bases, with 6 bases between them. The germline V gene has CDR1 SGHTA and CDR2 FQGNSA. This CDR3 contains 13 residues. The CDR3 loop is CASSLVQDQPQHF. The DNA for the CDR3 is TGTGCCAGCAGCTTAGTTCAAGATCAGCCCCAGCATTTT. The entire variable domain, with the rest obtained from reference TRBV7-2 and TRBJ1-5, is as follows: GAGVSQSPSNKVTEKGKDVELRCDPISGHTALYWYRQSLGQGLEFLIYFQGNSAPDKSGLPSDRFSAERTGGSVSTLTIQRTQQEDSAVYLCASSLVQDQPQHFGDGTRLSIL.

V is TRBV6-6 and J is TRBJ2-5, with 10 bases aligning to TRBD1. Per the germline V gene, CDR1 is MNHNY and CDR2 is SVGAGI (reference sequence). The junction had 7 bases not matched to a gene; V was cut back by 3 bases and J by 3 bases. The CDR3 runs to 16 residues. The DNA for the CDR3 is TGTGCCAGCAGTTATGGGCCTGGGACAGGGGAAGAGACCCAGTACTTC. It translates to CASSYGPGTGEETQYF.

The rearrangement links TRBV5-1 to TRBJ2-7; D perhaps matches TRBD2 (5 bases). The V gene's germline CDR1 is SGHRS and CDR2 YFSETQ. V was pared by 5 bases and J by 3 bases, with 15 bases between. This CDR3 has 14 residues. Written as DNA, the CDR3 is TGCGCCAGCAGAGAAGAGGGAACACTCTACGAGCAGTACTTC. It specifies CASREEGTLYEQYF. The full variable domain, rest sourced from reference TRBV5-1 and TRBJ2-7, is KAGVTQTPRYLIKTRGQQVTLSCSPISGHRSVSWYQQTPGQGLQFLFEYFSETQRNKGNFPGRFSGRQFSNSRSEMNVSTLELGDSALYLCASREEGTLYEQYFGPGTRLTVT.

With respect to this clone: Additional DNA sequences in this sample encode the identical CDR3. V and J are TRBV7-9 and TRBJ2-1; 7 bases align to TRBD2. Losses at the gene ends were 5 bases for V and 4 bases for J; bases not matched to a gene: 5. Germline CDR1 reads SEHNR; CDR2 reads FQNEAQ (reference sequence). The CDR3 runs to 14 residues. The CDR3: CASSLLGGYNEQFF. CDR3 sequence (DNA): TGTGCCAGCAGCCTCTTGGGGGGGTACAATGAGCAGTTCTTC. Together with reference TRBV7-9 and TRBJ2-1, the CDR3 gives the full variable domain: DTGVSQNPRHKITKRGQNVTFRCDPISEHNRLYWYRQTLGQGPEFLTYFQNEAQLEKSRLLSDRFSAERPKGSFSTLEIQRTEQGDSAMYLCASSLLGGYNEQFFGPGTRLTVL.

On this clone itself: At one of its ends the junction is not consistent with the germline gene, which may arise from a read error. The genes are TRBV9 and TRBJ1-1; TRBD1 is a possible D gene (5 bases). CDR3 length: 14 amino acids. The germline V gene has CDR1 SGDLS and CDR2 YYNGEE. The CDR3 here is CANSVGVVSTEAFF. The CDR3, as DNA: TGTGCCAACAGCGTAGGGGTAGTTAGCACTGAAGCTTTCTTT.

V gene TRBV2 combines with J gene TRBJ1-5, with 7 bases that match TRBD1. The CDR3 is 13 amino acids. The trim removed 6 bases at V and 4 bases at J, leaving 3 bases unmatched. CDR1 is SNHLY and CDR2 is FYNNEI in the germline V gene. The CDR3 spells CASRGGINQPQHF. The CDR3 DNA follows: TGTGCCAGCAGAGGGGGCATAAATCAGCCCCAGCATTTT.

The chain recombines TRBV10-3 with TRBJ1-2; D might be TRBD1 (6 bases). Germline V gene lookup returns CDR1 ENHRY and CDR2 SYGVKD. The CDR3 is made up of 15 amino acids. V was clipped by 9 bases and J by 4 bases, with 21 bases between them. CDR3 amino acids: CAISREGGRIYGYTF. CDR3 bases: TGTGCCATTAGCCGTGAGGGGGGTAGAATCTATGGCTACACCTTC.

CDR3 sequence (DNA): TGCGCCAGCAGTCTCGATAGTCGGAGACAGTTCTTC. Protein product: CASSLDSRRQFF. The genes are TRBV10-1 and TRBJ2-1; D unresolved. The CDR3 extends over 12 amino acids. Trimming took off 5 bases at V and 13 bases at J, with 15 bases between the two ends. Germline CDR1 is WNHNN and CDR2 is SYGVQD (reference sequence).

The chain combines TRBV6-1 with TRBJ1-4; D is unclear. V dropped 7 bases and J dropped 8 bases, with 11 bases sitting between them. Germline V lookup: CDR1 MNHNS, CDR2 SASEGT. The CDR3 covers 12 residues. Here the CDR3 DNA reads TGTGCCAGCAAGCGGGCCAGCGAAAAACTGTTTTTT. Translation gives CASKRASEKLFF.

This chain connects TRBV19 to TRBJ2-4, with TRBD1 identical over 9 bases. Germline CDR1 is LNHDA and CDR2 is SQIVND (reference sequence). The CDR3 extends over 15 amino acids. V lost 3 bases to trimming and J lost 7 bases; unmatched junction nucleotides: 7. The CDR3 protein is CASSIQNRGPNIQYF. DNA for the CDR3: TGTGCCAGTAGTATTCAGAACAGGGGGCCTAACATTCAGTACTTC.

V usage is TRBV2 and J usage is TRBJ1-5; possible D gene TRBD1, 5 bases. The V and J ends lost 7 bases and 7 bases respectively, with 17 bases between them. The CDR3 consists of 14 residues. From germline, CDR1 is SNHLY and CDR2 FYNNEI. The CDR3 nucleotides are TGTGCCAGCACCCGGGACTCGCTAGGGCAGCCCCAGCATTTT. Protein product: CASTRDSLGQPQHF.

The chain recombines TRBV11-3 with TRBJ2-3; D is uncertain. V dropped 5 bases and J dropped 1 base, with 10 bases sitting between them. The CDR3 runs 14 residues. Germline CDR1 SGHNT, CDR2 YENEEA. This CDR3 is CASSGYRRTDTQYF. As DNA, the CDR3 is TGTGCCAGCAGCGGGTACAGACGCACAGATACGCAGTATTTT.

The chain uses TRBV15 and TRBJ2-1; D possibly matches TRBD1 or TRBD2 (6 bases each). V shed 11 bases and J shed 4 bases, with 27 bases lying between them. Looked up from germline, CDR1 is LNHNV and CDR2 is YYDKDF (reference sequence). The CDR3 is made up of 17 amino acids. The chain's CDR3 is CAAMGASENQRYNEQFF. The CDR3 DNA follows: TGTGCCGCCATGGGGGCTAGCGAAAACCAAAGGTACAATGAGCAGTTCTTC.

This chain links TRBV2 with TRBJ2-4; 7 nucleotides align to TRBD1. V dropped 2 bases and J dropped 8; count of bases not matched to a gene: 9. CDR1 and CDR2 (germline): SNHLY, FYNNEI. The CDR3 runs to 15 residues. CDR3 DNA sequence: TGTGCCAGCAGTGAACCGGGACAGTCTGTGGACATTCAGTACTTC. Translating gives CASSEPGQSVDIQYF.

CDR3 sequence reads: CASSLDRGDEKLFF. The CDR3 nucleotides read TGTGCCAGCAGTTTAGACAGGGGAGACGAAAAACTGTTTTTT. The chain combines TRBV5-5 with TRBJ1-4; 8 positions agree with TRBD1. Trimming removed 5 bases from V and 8 bases from J; junction bases left unmatched: 8. CDR3 length: 14 amino acids. The germline CDR1 and CDR2 sequences are SGHKS and YYEKEE (reference sequence).

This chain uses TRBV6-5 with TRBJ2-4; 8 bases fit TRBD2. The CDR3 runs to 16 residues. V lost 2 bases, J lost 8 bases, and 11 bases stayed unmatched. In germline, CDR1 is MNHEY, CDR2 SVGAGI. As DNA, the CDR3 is TGTGCCAGCAGTTACAATTTTAGGCTAGCGGGCGACATTCAGTACTTC. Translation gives CASSYNFRLAGDIQYF.

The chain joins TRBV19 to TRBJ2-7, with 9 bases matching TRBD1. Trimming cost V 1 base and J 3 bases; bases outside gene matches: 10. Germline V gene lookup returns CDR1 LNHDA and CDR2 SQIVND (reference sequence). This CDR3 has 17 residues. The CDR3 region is CASSIAAPGQGHYEQYF. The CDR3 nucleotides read TGTGCCAGTAGTATAGCCGCGCCGGGACAGGGACACTACGAGCAGTACTTC.

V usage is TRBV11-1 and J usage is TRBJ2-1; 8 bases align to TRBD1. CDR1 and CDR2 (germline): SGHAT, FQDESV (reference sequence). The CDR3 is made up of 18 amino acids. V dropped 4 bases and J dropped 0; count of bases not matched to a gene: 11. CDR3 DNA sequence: TGTGCCAGCAGCTCAGACAGGGGACTTACGAGCTCCTACAATGAGCAGTTCTTC. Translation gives CASSSDRGLTSSYNEQFF.

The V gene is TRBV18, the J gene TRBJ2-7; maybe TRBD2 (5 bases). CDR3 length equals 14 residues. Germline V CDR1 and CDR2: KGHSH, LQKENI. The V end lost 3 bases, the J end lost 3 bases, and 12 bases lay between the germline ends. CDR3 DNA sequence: TGTGCCAGCTCACCGGCAAGCGCGGGCTACGAGCAGTACTTC. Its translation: CASSPASAGYEQYF. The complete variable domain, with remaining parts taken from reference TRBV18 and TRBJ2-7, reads NAGVMQNPRHLVRRRGQEARLRCSPMKGHSHVYWYRQLPEEGLKFMVYLQKENIIDESGMPKERFSAEFPKEGPSILRIQQVVRGDSAAYFCASSPASAGYEQYFGPGTRLTVT.

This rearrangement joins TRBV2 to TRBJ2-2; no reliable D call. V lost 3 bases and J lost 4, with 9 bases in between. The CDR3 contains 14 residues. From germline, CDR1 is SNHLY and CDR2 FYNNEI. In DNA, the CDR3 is TGTGCCAGCAGTGATAGGGTTGGCACCGGGGAGCTGTTTTTT. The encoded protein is CASSDRVGTGELFF.

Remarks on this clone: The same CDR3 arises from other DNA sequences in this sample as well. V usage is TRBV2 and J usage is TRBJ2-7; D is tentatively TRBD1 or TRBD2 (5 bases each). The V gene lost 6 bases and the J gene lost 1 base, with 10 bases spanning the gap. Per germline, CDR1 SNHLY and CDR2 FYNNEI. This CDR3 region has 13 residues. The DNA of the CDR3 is TGTGCCAGCAGGGGTGGGGGATCCTACGAGCAGTACTTC. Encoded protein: CASRGGGSYEQYF.

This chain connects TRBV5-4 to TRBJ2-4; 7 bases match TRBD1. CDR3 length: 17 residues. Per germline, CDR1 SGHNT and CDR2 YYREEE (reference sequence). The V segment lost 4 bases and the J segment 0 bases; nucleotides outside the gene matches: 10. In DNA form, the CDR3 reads TGTGCCAGCAGCCAGGGGGACAGCGGAATAGCCAAAAACATTCAGTACTTC. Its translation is CASSQGDSGIAKNIQYF.

The CDR3, as DNA: TGTGCCAGCAGCCTAGGCCCTAGCGGGAGGGGAGAGACCCAGTACTTC. Protein sequence: CASSLGPSGRGETQYF. This sequence joins TRBV7-9 and TRBJ2-5, with 12 positions matching TRBD2. V was pared by 5 bases and J by 4 bases, with 8 bases of the junction left unmatched. This CDR3 comprises 16 residues. Germline-derived CDR1 and CDR2 are SEHNR and FQNEAQ (reference sequence).